This T cell receptor (beta chain) comes out of a study of Graves' ophthalmopathy and Graves' hyperthyroidism. CDR3 regions of TCR beta were amplified from RNA transcripts. After a first-round RT-PCR with HTBI primers, a second-round multiplex PCR was run. Each CDR3 protein gets one entry after TCRdb re-called the multiplex PCR reads with MiXCR. The repertoire includes about 340,000 distinct CDR3 sequences, 15% to 20% of them detected once, and about 12% sits in the top ten. Germline-derived CDR1 and CDR2 are MNHEY and SVGEGT. V lost 8 bases and J lost 0, with 16 bases in between. CDR3 length equals 15 residues.

Sequenced: peripheral blood. The V call is TRBV6-2 or TRBV6-3, the J call TRBJ1-1; D perhaps matches TRBD1 (6 bases). The TCR comes from an adult man with Graves' ophthalmopathy. CDR3 sequence reads: CASSERGQLNTEAFF. The CDR3 nucleotides read TGTGCCAGCTCAGAACGGGGACAATTGAACACTGAAGCTTTCTTT.